A single T cell receptor (beta chain) is shown here with its context. Through Arm-PCR of CDR3 regions and iRepertoire HTBI primers, TCR beta libraries were built. Each CDR3 protein is one row after TCRdb ran MiXCR on the multiplex PCR reads. Of around 400,000 distinct CDR3 sequences in the sample, around 20% were seen once. The data derive from a study of regulatory T cells in long-lasting Graves disease. Time point: persistent/refractory GD, antithyroid drugs over 5 years with positive TRAb. PBMC RNA served as the TCR library source. The specimen comprised peripheral blood mononuclear cells (PBMCs), sampled when the disease was refractory, from a patient treated with antithyroid drugs. The receptor comes from a female donor with Graves disease.

The CDR3 coding sequence is TGTGCCAGCAGCTCAATCGGACAGAGCAATCAGCCCCAGCATTTT. It specifies CASSSIGQSNQPQHF. This chain connects TRBV7-8 to TRBJ1-5; D is perhaps TRBD1 (6 bases). Germline CDR1 SGHVS, CDR2 FQNEAQ. V shed 4 bases and J shed 1 base, with 11 bases lying between them. The CDR3 loop spans 15 amino acids.